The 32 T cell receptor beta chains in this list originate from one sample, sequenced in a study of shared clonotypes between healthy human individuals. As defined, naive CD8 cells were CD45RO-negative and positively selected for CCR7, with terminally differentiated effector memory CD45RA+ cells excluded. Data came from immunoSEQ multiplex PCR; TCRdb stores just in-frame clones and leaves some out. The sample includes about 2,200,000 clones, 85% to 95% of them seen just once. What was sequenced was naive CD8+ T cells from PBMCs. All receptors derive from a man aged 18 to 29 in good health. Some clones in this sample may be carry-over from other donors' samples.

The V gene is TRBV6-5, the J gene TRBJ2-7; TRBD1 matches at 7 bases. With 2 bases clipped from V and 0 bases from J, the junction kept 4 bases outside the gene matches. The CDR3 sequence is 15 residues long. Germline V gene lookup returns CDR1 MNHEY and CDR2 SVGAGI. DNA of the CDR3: TGTGCCAGCAGTTACATCACAGGGGCCTCCTACGAGCAGTACTTC. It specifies CASSYITGASYEQYF.

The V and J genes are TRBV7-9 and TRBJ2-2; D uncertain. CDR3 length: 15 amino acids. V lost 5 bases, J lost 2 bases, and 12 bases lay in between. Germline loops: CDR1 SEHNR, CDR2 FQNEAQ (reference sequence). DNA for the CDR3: TGTGCCAGCAGCCCCGTTACGGGTAACACCGGGGAGCTGTTTTTT. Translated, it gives CASSPVTGNTGELFF.

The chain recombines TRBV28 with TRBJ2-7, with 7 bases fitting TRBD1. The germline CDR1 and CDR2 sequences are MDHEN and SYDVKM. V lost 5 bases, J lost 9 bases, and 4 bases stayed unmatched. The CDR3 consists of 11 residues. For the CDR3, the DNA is TGTGCCAGCAGTCCCGGGACAGTGCAGTACTTC. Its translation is CASSPGTVQYF.

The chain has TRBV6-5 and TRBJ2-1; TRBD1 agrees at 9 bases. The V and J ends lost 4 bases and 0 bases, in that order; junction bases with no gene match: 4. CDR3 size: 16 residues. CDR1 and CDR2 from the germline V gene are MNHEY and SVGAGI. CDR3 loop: CASSFGQGSSYNEQFF. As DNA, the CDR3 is TGTGCCAGCAGTTTCGGACAGGGGAGCTCCTACAATGAGCAGTTCTTC.

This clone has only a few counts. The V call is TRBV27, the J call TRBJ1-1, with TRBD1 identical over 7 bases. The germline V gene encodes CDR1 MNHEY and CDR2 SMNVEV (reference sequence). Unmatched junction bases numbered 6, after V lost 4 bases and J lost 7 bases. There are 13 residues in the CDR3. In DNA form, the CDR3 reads TGTGCCAGCAGTTGGGACAGCCGGGATGAAGCTTTCTTT. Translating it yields CASSWDSRDEAFF.

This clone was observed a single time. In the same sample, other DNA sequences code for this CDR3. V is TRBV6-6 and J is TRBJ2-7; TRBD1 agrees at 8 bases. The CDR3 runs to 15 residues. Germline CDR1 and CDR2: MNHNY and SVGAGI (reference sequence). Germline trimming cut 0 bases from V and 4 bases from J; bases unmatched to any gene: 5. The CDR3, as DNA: TGTGCCAGCAGTTACTCGACAGGGGAGTCATACGAGCAGTACTTC. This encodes CASSYSTGESYEQYF.

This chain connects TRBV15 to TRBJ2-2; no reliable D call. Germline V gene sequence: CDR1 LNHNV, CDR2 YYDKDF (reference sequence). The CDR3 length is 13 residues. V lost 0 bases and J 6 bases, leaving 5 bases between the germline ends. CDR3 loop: CATSRERPGELFF. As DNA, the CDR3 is TGTGCCACCAGCAGAGAACGACCCGGGGAGCTGTTTTTT. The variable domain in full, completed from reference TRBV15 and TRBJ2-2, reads DAMVIQNPRYQVTQFGKPVTLSCSQTLNHNVMYWYQQKSSQAPKLLFHYYDKDFNNEADTPDNFQSRRPNTSFCFLDIRSPGLGDTAMYLCATSRERPGELFFGEGSRLTVL.

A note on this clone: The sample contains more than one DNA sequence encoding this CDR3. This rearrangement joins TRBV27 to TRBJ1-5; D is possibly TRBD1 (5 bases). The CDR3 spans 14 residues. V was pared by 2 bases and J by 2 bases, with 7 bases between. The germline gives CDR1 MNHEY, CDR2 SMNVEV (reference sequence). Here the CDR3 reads CASSLRGGNQPQHF. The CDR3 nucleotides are TGTGCCAGCAGTTTAAGAGGGGGCAATCAGCCCCAGCATTTT.

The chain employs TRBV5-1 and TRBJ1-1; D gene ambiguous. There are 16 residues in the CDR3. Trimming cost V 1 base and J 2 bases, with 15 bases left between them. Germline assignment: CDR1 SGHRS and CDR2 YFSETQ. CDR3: CASSLLSRVQNTEAFF. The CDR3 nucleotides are TGCGCCAGCAGCTTGTTGTCTCGGGTCCAAAACACTGAAGCTTTCTTT.

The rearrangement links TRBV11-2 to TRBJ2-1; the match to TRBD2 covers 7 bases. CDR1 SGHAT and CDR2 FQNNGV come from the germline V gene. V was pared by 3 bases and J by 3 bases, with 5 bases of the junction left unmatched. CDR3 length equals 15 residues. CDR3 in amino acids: CASSFHTSVYNEQFF. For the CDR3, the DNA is TGTGCCAGCAGCTTTCACACTAGCGTCTACAATGAGCAGTTCTTC.

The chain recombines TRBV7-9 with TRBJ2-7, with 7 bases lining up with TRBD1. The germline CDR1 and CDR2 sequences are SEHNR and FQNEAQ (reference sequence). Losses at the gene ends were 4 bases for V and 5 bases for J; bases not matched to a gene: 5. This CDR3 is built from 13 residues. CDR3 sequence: CASSYRGVHEQYF. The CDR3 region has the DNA TGTGCCAGCAGCTACAGGGGCGTCCACGAGCAGTACTTC.

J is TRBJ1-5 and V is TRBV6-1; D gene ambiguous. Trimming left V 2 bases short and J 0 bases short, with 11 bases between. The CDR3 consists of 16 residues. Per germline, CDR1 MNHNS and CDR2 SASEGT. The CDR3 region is CASSESGSTSNQPQHF. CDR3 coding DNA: TGTGCCAGCAGTGAATCGGGCAGTACTAGCAATCAGCCCCAGCATTTT.

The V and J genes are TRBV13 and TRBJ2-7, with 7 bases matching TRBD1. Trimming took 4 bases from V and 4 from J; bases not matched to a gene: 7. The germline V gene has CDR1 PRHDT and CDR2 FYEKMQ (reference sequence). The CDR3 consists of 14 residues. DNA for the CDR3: TGTGCCAGCAGCTCCAGGACAGGCCAATACGAGCAGTACTTC. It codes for CASSSRTGQYEQYF.

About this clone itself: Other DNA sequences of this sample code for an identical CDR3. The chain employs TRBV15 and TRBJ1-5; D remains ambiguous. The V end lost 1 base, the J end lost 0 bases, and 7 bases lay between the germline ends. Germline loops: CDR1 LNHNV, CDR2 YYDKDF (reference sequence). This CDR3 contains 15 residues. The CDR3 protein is CATSRAGNSNQPQHF. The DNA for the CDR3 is TGTGCCACCAGCAGAGCAGGCAATAGCAATCAGCCCCAGCATTTT.

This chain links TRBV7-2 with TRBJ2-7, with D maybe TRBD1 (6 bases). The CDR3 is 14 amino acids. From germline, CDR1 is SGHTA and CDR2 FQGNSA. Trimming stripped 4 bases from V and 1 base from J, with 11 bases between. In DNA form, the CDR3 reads TGTGCCAGCAGCTCCCACAGGGATTCCTACGAGCAGTACTTC. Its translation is CASSSHRDSYEQYF.

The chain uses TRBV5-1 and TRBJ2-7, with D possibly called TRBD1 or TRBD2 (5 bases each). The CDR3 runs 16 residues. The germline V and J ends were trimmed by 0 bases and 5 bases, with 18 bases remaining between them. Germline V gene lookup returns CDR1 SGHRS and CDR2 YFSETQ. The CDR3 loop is CASSLAGVGTDDEQYF. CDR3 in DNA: TGCGCCAGCAGCTTGGCCGGTGTGGGGACGGACGACGAGCAGTACTTC.

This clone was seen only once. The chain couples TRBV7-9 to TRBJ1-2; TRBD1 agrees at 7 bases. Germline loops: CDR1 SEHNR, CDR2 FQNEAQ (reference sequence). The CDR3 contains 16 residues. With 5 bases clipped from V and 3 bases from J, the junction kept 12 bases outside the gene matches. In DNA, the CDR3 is TGTGCCAGCAGCCTCCGGGACAGCATCCCGTACTATGGCTACACCTTC. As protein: CASSLRDSIPYYGYTF.

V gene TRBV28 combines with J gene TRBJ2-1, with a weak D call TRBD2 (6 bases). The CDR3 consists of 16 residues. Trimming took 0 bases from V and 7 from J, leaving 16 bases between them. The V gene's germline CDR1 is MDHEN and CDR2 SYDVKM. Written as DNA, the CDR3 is TGTGCCAGCAGTTTATGGGGGACTGCCGTGGAAAATGAGCAGTTCTTC. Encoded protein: CASSLWGTAVENEQFF.

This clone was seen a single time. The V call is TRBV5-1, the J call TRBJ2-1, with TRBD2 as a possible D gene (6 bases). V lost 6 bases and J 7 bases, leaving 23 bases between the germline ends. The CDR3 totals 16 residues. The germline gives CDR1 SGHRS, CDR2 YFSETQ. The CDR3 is CASNGGQAKSTNEQFF. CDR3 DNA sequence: TGCGCCAGCAATGGAGGGCAGGCTAAAAGTACAAATGAGCAGTTCTTC.

The CDR3 DNA follows: TGCGCCAGCAGCTTGACGACAGCTTCTGGGGAGCAGTACTTC. Translation gives CASSLTTASGEQYF. The chain combines TRBV5-1 with TRBJ2-7; tentative D call: TRBD1 (5 bases). Trimming removed 1 base from V and 7 bases from J, with 15 bases in between. This CDR3 has 14 residues. Germline V lookup: CDR1 SGHRS, CDR2 YFSETQ. The whole variable domain, filled in from reference TRBV5-1 and TRBJ2-7, reads KAGVTQTPRYLIKTRGQQVTLSCSPISGHRSVSWYQQTPGQGLQFLFEYFSETQRNKGNFPGRFSGRQFSNSRSEMNVSTLELGDSALYLCASSLTTASGEQYFGPGTRLTVT.

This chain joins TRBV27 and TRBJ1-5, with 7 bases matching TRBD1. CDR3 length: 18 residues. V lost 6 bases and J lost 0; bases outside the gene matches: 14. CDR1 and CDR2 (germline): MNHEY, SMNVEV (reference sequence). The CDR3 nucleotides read TGTGCCAGCAGCATGCTTGGGACAGTAGGCTATAGCAATCAGCCCCAGCATTTT. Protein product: CASSMLGTVGYSNQPQHF.

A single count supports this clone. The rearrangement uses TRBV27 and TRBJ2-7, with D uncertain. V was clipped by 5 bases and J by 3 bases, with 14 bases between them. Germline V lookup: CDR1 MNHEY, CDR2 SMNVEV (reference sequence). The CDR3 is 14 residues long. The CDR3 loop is CASSARRINYEQYF. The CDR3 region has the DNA TGTGCCAGCAGTGCGCGACGGATTAACTACGAGCAGTACTTC.

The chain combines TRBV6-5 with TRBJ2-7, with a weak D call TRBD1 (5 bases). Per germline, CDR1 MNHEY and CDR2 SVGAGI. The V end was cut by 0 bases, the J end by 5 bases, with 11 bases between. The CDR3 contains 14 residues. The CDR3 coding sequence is TGTGCCAGCAGTTACTCTCAGGGCCCCCACGAGCAGTACTTC. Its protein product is CASSYSQGPHEQYF.

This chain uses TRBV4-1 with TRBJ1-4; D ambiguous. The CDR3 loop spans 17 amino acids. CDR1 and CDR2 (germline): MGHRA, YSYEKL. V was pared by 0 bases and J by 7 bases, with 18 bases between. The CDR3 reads CASSQEPLWGGFEKLFF. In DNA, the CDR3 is TGCGCCAGCAGCCAAGAACCCCTCTGGGGTGGATTTGAAAAACTGTTTTTT.

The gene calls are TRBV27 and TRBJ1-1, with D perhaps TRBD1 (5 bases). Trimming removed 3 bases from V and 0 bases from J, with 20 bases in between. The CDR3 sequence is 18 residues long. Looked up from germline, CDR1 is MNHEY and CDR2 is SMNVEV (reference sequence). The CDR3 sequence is CASSFARGEEGLNTEAFF. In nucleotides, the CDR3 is TGTGCCAGCAGTTTTGCCCGGGGGGAGGAGGGCTTGAACACTGAAGCTTTCTTT.

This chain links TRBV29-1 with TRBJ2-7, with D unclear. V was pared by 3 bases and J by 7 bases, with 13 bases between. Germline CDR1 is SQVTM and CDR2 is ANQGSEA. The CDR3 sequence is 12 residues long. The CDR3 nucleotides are TGCAGCGTTGACAACACCTCGGGTGAGCAGTACTTC. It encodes CSVDNTSGEQYF.

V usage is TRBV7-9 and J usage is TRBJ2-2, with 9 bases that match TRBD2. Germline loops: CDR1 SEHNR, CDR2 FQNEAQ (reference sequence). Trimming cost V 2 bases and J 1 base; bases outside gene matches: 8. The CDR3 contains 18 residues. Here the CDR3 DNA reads TGTGCCAGCAGCTTAAGAGCTAGCGGGACAATGAACACCGGGGAGCTGTTTTTT. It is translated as CASSLRASGTMNTGELFF.

CDR3 DNA sequence: TGTGCCAGCAGCCTTCCTCAGGGGGCAGCAGATACGCAGTATTTT. As protein: CASSLPQGAADTQYF. The V and J genes are TRBV9 and TRBJ2-3, with 8 bases lining up with TRBD1. Germline V gives CDR1 SGDLS, CDR2 YYNGEE. Losses at the gene ends were 4 bases for V and 4 bases for J; bases not matched to a gene: 8. The CDR3 length is 15 residues.

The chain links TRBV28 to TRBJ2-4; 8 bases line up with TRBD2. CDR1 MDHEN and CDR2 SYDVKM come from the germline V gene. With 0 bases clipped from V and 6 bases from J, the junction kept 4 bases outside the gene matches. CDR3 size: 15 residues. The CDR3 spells CASSLWGLGGNIQYF. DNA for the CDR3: TGTGCCAGCAGTTTATGGGGACTAGGTGGAAACATTCAGTACTTC.

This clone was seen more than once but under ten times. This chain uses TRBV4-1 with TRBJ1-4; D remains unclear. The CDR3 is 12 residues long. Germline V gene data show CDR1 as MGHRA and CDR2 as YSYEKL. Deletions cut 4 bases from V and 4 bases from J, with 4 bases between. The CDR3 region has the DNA TGCGCCAGCAGCCTGTTTAATGAAAAACTGTTTTTT. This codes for CASSLFNEKLFF.

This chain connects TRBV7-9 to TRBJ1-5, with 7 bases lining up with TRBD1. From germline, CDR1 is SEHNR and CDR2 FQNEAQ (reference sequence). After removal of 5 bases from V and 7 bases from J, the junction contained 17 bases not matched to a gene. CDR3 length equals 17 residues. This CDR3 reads CASSQFGAGGEEQPQHF. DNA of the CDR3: TGTGCCAGCAGCCAATTCGGGGCAGGGGGAGAGGAACAGCCCCAGCATTTT.

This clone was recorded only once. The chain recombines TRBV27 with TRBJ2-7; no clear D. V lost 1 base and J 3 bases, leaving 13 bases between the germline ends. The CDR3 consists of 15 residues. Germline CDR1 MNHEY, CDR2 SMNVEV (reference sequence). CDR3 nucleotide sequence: TGTGCCAGCAGTTTATATGGAAGGAGTCACTACGAGCAGTACTTC. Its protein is CASSLYGRSHYEQYF.